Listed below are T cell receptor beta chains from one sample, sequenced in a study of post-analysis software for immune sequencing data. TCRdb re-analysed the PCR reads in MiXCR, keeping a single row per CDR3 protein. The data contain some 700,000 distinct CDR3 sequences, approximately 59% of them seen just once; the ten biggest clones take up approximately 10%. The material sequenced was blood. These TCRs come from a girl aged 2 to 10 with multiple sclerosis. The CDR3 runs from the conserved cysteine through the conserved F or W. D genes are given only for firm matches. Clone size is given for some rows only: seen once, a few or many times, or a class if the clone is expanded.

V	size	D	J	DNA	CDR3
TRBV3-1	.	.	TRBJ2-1	TGTGCCAGCAGCCAGAGGAATGAGCAGTTCTTC	CASSQRNEQFF
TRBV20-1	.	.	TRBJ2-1	TGCAGTGCTAGACGGTCTGGGCCGGGTAGTAATGAGCAGTTCTTC	CSARRSGPGSNEQFF
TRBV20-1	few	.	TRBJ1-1	TGCAGTGCTAGAGATCCGTCTGTCGTGAACACTGAAGCTTTCTTT	CSARDPSVVNTEAFF
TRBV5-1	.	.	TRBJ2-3	TGCGCCAGTAAAGGTGCAGCGGTTACAGATACGCAGTATTTT	CASKGAAVTDTQYF
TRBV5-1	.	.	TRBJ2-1	.	CASSFGPGLAGRHEQFF
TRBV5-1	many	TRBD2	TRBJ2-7	TGCGCCAGCAGCCTAGCGGGAGGACCCTACGAGCAGTACTTC	CASSLAGGPYEQYF
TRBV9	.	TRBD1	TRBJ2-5	TGTGCCAGCAGCGTAGAAAGGCAGGGGGTTTCAGAGACCCAGTACTTC	CASSVERQGVSETQYF
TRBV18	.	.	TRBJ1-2	TGTGCCAGCTCACCAAACGACCAGGGCCGGGGCTATGGCTACACCTTC	CASSPNDQGRGYGYTF
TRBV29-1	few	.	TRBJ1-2	TGCAGCGCTGAAATGACCTCTACCTATGGCTACACCTTC	CSAEMTSTYGYTF
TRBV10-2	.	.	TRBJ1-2	TGCGCCAGCAGTGAATTATCGACGGTAAACTATGGCTACACCTTC	CASSELSTVNYGYTF
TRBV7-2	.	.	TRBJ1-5	TGTGCCAGCAGCTTAGTACCGGGCGGCAATCAGCCCCAGCATTTT	CASSLVPGGNQPQHF
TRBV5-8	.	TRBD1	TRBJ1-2	TGTGCCAGCAGCTCCTGGGACAGGGTGACTGGCTACACCTTC	CASSSWDRVTGYTF
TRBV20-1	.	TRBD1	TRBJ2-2	TGCAGTGCTGTTCCGGGACAGGGGAACACCGGGGAGCTGTTTTTT	CSAVPGQGNTGELFF
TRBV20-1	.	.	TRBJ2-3	TGCAGTGCTATCCGGGGAACAGGGTGGCGAACGGGGGCGTCCACAGATACGCAGTATTTT	CSAIRGTGWRTGASTDTQYF
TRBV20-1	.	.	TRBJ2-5	TGCAGTGCTAGTCCGACTCAGGGTCGCGGCCAAGAGACCCAGTACTTC	CSASPTQGRGQETQYF
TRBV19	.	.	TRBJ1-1	TGTGCCAGTAGTATGGGGGGAAGGACTGAAGCTTTCTTT	CASSMGGRTEAFF
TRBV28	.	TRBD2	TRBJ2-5	TGTACCAGTCGACTAGCGGGAGGTGATGAGACCCAGTACTTC	CTSRLAGGDETQYF
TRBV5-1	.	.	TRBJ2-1	TGCGCCAGCAGCGGCGGGACGACCCCTTCCTACAATGAGCAGTTCTTC	CASSGGTTPSYNEQFF
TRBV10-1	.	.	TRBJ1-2	TGCGCCAGCAGTGACCGCTATGGCTACACCTTC	CASSDRYGYTF
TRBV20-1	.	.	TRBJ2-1	TGCAGTGCCCAGGGGAAAGGAGGATATTACAGCGATGAGCAGTTCTTC	CSAQGKGGYYSDEQFF
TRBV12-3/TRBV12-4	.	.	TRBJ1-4	TGTGCCAGCAGTTTAGAGGTGGCAACTAATGAAAAACTGTTTTTT	CASSLEVATNEKLFF
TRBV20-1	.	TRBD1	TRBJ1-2	TGCAGTGCTTCCGGACGAGGGGGCGGTGACTATGGCTACACCTTC	CSASGRGGGDYGYTF
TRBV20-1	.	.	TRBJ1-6	TGCAGTGCTAGAGATTCGGGCCAGCCCTACTATAATTCACCCCTCCACTTT	CSARDSGQPYYNSPLHF
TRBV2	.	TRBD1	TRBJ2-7	TGTGCCAGCAGACCACAGGGGGTCTACGAGCAGTACTTC	CASRPQGVYEQYF
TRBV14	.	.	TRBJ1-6	TGTGCCAGCAGCCGCGGGGGGATAGGCTATAATTCACCCCTCCACTTT	CASSRGGIGYNSPLHF
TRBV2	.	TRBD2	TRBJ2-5	TGTGCCAGCAGTGAAGGCCAGGGACGGGGGGGCGGAAAGACCCAGTACTTC	CASSEGQGRGGGKTQYF
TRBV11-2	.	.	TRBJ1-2	TGTGCCAGCAGCCCCGCTCGACAGCCCGATAACTATGGCTACACCTTC	CASSPARQPDNYGYTF
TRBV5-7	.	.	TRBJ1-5	TGTGCCAGCAGCCTCGACCGGGTCCATCAGCCCCAGCATTTT	CASSLDRVHQPQHF
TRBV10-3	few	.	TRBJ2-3	TGTGCCATCAGCGAGGGGCTGATTACAGATACGCAGTATTTT	CAISEGLITDTQYF
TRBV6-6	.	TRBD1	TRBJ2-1	TGTGCCAGCAGCTCCGGGACAGGGGGAATCAATGAGCAGTTCTTC	CASSSGTGGINEQFF
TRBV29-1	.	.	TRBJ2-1	TGCAGCGCCCGGGACATGGGATACAATGAGCAGTTCTTC	CSARDMGYNEQFF
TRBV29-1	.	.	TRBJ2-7	TGCAGCGTTGAAGAAAGGGCAGGGATGGACGAGCAGTACTTC	CSVEERAGMDEQYF
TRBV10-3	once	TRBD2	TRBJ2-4	TGTGCCATCAGCGAGAAAGCGGGAGGGAACATTCAGTACTTC	CAISEKAGGNIQYF
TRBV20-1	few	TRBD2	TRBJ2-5	TGCAGTGCCTTAACAACTAGCGGCGGGGAGACCCAGTACTTC	CSALTTSGGETQYF
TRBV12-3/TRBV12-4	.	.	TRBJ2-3	TGTGCCAGCACCCGGGGGTGGGACGGGGATACGCAGTATTTT	CASTRGWDGDTQYF